Below are 6 T cell receptor beta chains sequenced from a single sample in a study of T-cell reconstitution after alpha-beta-depleted transplantation in children (dated by TCRdb to about 2016). The library was obtained by PCR. Sequencing was carried out with an Illumina HiSeq 2500. Molecular barcoding was employed in the preparation of TCR libraries, with unique molecular identifiers being used to normalize TCRbeta repertoire quantification. Using fastp at Q25 and MiXCR, TCRdb reprocessed the public reads and kept productive beta chains. Records with the same CDR3 protein are collapsed into one entry carrying the most frequent genes and DNA. This sample lists under 300,000 distinct CDR3 sequences; 9.7% were detected once. Together, the top ten hold 5% to 5.5% of the sample. Sequenced material: PBMCs from the stem cell graft donor, taken from the stem cell graft. Source of these receptors: a human donor who donated a stem cell graft to a child with SCID.

This clonotype was seen ten or more times. V gene TRBV5-1 combines with J gene TRBJ2-7; 9 bases line up with TRBD1. J gave up 3 bases and V 4 bases, and 8 bases lay outside the gene matches. This CDR3 comprises 15 residues. Germline CDR1 is SGHRS and CDR2 is YFSETQ. The CDR3 here is CASSPRTGDFYEQYF. The CDR3, as DNA: TGCGCCAGCAGCCCTAGGACAGGGGATTTCTACGAGCAGTACTTC.

The table lists this clonotype with many counts. The chain links TRBV20-1 to TRBJ2-1, with D possibly TRBD2 on 6 matching bases. This CDR3 has 16 amino acids. Trimming shortened V by 6 bases and J by 1 base, and 19 bases separated the two germline ends. CDR1 is DFQATT and CDR2 is SNEGSKA in the germline V gene (reference sequence). CDR3: CSAAVLEGASYNEQFF. CDR3 coding DNA: TGCAGTGCCGCGGTTTTGGAGGGCGCTTCCTACAATGAGCAGTTCTTC.

The chain uses TRBV4-1 and TRBJ2-5, with 7 bases fitting TRBD1. Germline loops: CDR1 MGHRA, CDR2 YSYEKL. Unmatched junction bases numbered 6, after V lost 0 bases and J lost 2 bases. This CDR3 spans 16 amino acids. CDR3 residues: CASSQDESDRQETQYF. The CDR3 DNA reads TGCGCCAGCAGCCAAGACGAATCGGACAGGCAAGAGACCCAGTACTTC.

This clonotype showed up many times. The chain has TRBV5-1 and TRBJ2-1; D is possibly TRBD2 (6 bases). Trimming removed 0 bases from V and 9 bases from J, with 13 bases in between. The CDR3 is 14 amino acids. Germline assignment: CDR1 SGHRS and CDR2 YFSETQ. The CDR3 region has the DNA TGCGCCAGCAGCTTGGGGAGGGAATTAAGTGAGCAGTTCTTC. It translates to CASSLGRELSEQFF. Full variable domain (remainder filled in from reference TRBV5-1 and TRBJ2-1): KAGVTQTPRYLIKTRGQQVTLSCSPISGHRSVSWYQQTPGQGLQFLFEYFSETQRNKGNFPGRFSGRQFSNSRSEMNVSTLELGDSALYLCASSLGRELSEQFFGPGTRLTVL.

This clonotype occurred many times. The chain carries TRBV5-1 and TRBJ1-1; the D gene is possibly TRBD1 (5 bases). CDR1 is SGHRS, CDR2 YFSETQ, per germline. V was clipped by 0 bases and J by 8 bases, with 8 bases between them. CDR3 length: 12 amino acids. The CDR3 nucleotides are TGCGCCAGCAGCTTGGAGGGGATAGAAGCTTTCTTT. Translated, it gives CASSLEGIEAFF. The full variable domain, its missing parts supplied by reference TRBV5-1 and TRBJ1-1, is KAGVTQTPRYLIKTRGQQVTLSCSPISGHRSVSWYQQTPGQGLQFLFEYFSETQRNKGNFPGRFSGRQFSNSRSEMNVSTLELGDSALYLCASSLEGIEAFFGQGTRLTVV.

This clonotype was seen a few times. The chain uses TRBV5-1 and TRBJ2-3; D gene unclear. The germline CDR1 and CDR2 sequences are SGHRS and YFSETQ. The CDR3 is made up of 14 amino acids. V gave up 4 bases and J gave up 0 bases, with 9 bases separating them. The DNA for the CDR3 is TGCGCCAGCAGCCCTCAGCCTAGCACAGATACGCAGTATTTT. It is translated as CASSPQPSTDTQYF.